This T cell receptor beta chain was found in a study of cytomegalovirus exposure and HLA in healthy donors. Study-level findings and limits: According to an earlier analysis, most TCR beta V segments yielded productive rearrangements about 87% or about 30% of the time.

CDR3 size: 15 residues. Germline lookup yields CDR1 LGHNA and CDR2 YNFKEQ. With 1 base clipped from V and 3 bases from J, the junction kept 2 bases outside the gene matches. Both 60 Vbeta primers and 13 Jbeta primers went into the PCR. Produced via immunoSEQ multiplex PCR; TCRdb's table is partial and in-frame only. The profile shows about 200,000 clones, 65% to 85% of them singletons. A remark on this clone: Its antigen is not identified.

The sequenced material came from PBMCs. The source is a boy younger than 10 in good health and CMV-seronegative. The chain has TRBV4-2 and TRBJ2-5; 10 bases agree with TRBD2. The CDR3 region has the DNA TGTGCCAGCAGCCAAGCTAGCGGGGGAAAAGAGACCCAGTACTTC. Translation: CASSQASGGKETQYF.